The next 13 T cell receptor beta chains were all read from a single sample in a study of shared clonotypes between healthy human individuals. Some clones are missing from TCRdb's copy, which holds only in-frame ones; the method was immunoSEQ multiplex PCR. The data hold about 590,000 clones, with roughly 96% observed a single time. Cells designated naive CD8 were CD45RO-negative and were positively selected for CCR7, with terminally differentiated effector memory CD45RA+ cells excluded. The source material was naive CD8+ T cells sorted from blood. The receptors were gathered from a woman in her 30s in good health.

The rearrangement links TRBV10-3 to TRBJ1-1, with a possible D match to TRBD1 (5 bases). CDR3 length equals 14 residues. The ends were cut back, 3 bases at V and 1 base at J, with 9 bases in the middle. Germline V gene data show CDR1 as ENHRY and CDR2 as SYGVKD. The CDR3 DNA reads as TGTGCCATCAGTGATATCAGGGAGAACACTGAAGCTTTCTTT. The encoded protein is CAISDIRENTEAFF.

The gene calls are TRBV28 and TRBJ2-1; D gene unclear. CDR3 size: 13 residues. Trimming shortened V by 7 bases and J by 1 base, and 8 bases separated the two germline ends. Germline CDR1 and CDR2: MDHEN and SYDVKM. CDR3 nucleotides: TGTGCCAGCACCGGGCAATCCTACAATGAGCAGTTCTTC. It encodes CASTGQSYNEQFF.

As to this clone: At the DNA level, this CDR3 is encoded by other sequences in the same sample as well. The chain has TRBV27 and TRBJ2-6, with no clear D. Trimming stripped 5 bases from V and 0 bases from J, with 5 bases between. This CDR3 is built from 14 residues. Germline CDR1 reads MNHEY; CDR2 reads SMNVEV (reference sequence). CDR3 region: CASSLSSGANVLTF. The CDR3 DNA is TGTGCCAGCAGTCTGAGCTCTGGGGCCAACGTCCTGACTTTC.

This clone was recorded only once. The chain links TRBV19 to TRBJ1-2; 8 nucleotides line up with TRBD1. The ends lost 7 bases at V and 3 bases at J; junction bases unmatched: 19. Germline V gives CDR1 LNHDA, CDR2 SQIVND (reference sequence). The CDR3 consists of 18 residues. CDR3 nucleotide sequence: TGTGCCAGTATAGGGTCCGAGGGCAGGGGGCCCACGGACTATGGCTACACCTTC. Translating it yields CASIGSEGRGPTDYGYTF.

V gene TRBV27 combines with J gene TRBJ2-1; 9 bases fit TRBD2. With 6 bases clipped from V and 4 bases from J, the junction kept 10 bases outside the gene matches. The CDR3 sequence is 16 residues long. The germline CDR1 and CDR2 sequences are MNHEY and SMNVEV (reference sequence). The CDR3 region has the DNA TGTGCCAGCAGCCCCCCTAGCGGGACGTTATACAATGAGCAGTTCTTC. Protein product: CASSPPSGTLYNEQFF.

The chain recombines TRBV10-3 with TRBJ2-7; 10 bases are a match to TRBD2. After removal of 4 bases from V and 0 bases from J, the junction contained 3 bases not matched to a gene. The CDR3 covers 15 residues. Germline CDR1 reads ENHRY; CDR2 reads SYGVKD. The CDR3 region has the DNA TGTGCCATCAGTGCGACTAGCGGGCCCTCCTACGAGCAGTACTTC. Its translation is CAISATSGPSYEQYF.

A few counts support this clone. The chain couples TRBV5-4 to TRBJ2-7, with 7 bases aligning to TRBD1. The CDR3 extends over 14 amino acids. From germline, CDR1 is SGHNT and CDR2 YYREEE (reference sequence). J gave up 4 bases and V 3 bases, and 7 bases lay outside the gene matches. This chain's CDR3 is CASSWGQYSYEQYF. The CDR3 coding sequence is TGTGCCAGCAGCTGGGGACAGTACTCTTACGAGCAGTACTTC.

The V call is TRBV7-9, the J call TRBJ1-1; D is ambiguous. The CDR3 loop spans 14 amino acids. Germline assignment: CDR1 SEHNR and CDR2 FQNEAQ (reference sequence). V lost 3 bases to trimming and J lost 5 bases, with 13 bases between them. The CDR3 bases are TGTGCCAGCAGCTTTCTCGGGGTAGATACTGAAGCTTTCTTT. It translates to CASSFLGVDTEAFF.

The rearrangement joins TRBV7-8 to TRBJ2-3; D is perhaps TRBD1 or TRBD2 (6 bases each). This CDR3 spans 16 amino acids. CDR1 and CDR2 from the germline V gene are SGHVS and FQNEAQ. V was shortened by 1 base and J by 2 bases, with 13 bases between the two germline ends. The CDR3 region is CASSLEGGAYTDTQYF. CDR3 sequence (DNA): TGTGCCAGCAGCTTAGAGGGGGGCGCCTACACAGATACGCAGTATTTT.

The chain's CDR3 is CASSGQGGFGRNQPQHF. CDR3 DNA sequence: TGTGCCAGCAGTGGACAGGGGGGTTTTGGTCGAAATCAGCCCCAGCATTTT. J is TRBJ1-5 and V is TRBV27; 10 bases agree with TRBD1. From germline, CDR1 is MNHEY and CDR2 SMNVEV (reference sequence). J gave up 4 bases and V 5 bases, and 11 bases lay outside the gene matches. There are 17 residues in the CDR3.

This chain uses TRBV6-5 with TRBJ2-1; D perhaps matches TRBD1 (5 bases). The V and J ends lost 0 bases and 1 base respectively, with 10 bases between them. Germline assignment: CDR1 MNHEY and CDR2 SVGAGI. The CDR3 runs 16 residues. Here the CDR3 reads CASSYSGQASYNEQFF. CDR3 sequence (DNA): TGTGCCAGCAGTTACTCAGGACAAGCATCCTACAATGAGCAGTTCTTC.

The rearrangement joins TRBV28 to TRBJ2-1, with unresolved D. The V end lost 6 bases, the J end lost 4 bases, and 19 bases lay between the germline ends. This CDR3 region has 16 residues. The germline V gene encodes CDR1 MDHEN and CDR2 SYDVKM. The CDR3 DNA sequence: TGTGCCAGCAGGTCTTCGTTGGAGCGACGGTACAATGAGCAGTTCTTC. It yields the protein CASRSSLERRYNEQFF. The full variable domain, rest sourced from reference TRBV28 and TRBJ2-1, is DVKVTQSSRYLVKRTGEKVFLECVQDMDHENMFWYRQDPGLGLRLIYFSYDVKMKEKGDIPEGYSVSREKKERFSLILESASTNQTSMYLCASRSSLERRYNEQFFGPGTRLTVL.

The chain combines TRBV19 with TRBJ2-5; D perhaps matches TRBD1 (5 bases). Looked up from germline, CDR1 is LNHDA and CDR2 is SQIVND (reference sequence). The length of the CDR3 is 16 residues. The V end was cut by 4 bases, the J end by 5 bases, with 20 bases between. CDR3 sequence (DNA): TGTGCCAGTAGTACCCAGGACACGGTTGAGTCGGAGACCCAGTACTTC. This gives the protein CASSTQDTVESETQYF.